This TCR beta chain was recorded in a study of T-cell reconstitution after alpha-beta-depleted transplantation in children (dated by TCRdb to the mid-2010s). About the investigation overall: The study quantitatively tracked T-cell immune reconstitution after TCRalphabeta/CD19-depleted allogeneic hematopoietic cell transplantation in children using TCR repertoire profiling.

From cysteine to phenylalanine, the CDR3 is 15 amino acids long. Here the CDR3 DNA is all that survives: 45 bases in frame from base 1. The trim is 0 bases for V and 3 bases for J, with a gap of 11 bases between the germline ends. As encoded in the germline V gene, CDR1 is LGHNA while CDR2 is YSLEER. Library generation was performed with PCR. Instrument used: Illumina HiSeq 2500. TCR library preparation used molecular barcoding, with unique molecular identifiers applied to normalize quantification of the TCRbeta repertoire. TCRdb reanalyzed the raw reads on its own, using fastp at Q25 for trimming and MiXCR for clone calling, and kept in-frame beta chains. All rows with the same CDR3 protein become a single entry with the most common DNA and genes. Within this sample are hundreds of thousands of distinct CDR3 sequences, with over 15% of them counted one time only. Of the sample, 0.9% to 1.2% falls within the top ten clones.

This clonotype was seen ten or more times. The specificity of this receptor is unknown. The record has no base qualities; no much larger clone is one base away. Recombination joined TRBV4-3 with TRBJ1-2, and possibly TRBD1, on 5 matching bases. Sequenced here: PBMCs from the stem cell graft donor, sampled from the stem cell graft. This TCR was sampled from a human donor who donated a stem cell graft to a child with acute myeloid leukemia. The DNA sequence is given as TGCGCCAGCAGCCAAGATTCGGGACTCGACTATGGCTACACCTTC. Its translation is CASSQDSGLDYGYTF.